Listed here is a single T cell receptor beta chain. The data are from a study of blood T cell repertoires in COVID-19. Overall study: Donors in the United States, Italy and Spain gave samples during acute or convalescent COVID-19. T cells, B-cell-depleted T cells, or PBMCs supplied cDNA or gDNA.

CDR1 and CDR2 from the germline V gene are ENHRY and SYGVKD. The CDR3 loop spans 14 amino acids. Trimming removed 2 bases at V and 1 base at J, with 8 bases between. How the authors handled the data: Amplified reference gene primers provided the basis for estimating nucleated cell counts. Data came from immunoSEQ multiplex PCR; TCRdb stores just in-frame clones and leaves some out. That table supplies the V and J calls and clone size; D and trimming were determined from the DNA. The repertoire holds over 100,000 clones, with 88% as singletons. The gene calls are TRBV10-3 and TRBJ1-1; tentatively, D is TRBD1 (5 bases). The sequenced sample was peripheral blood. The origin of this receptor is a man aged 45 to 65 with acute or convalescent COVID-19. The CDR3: CAISERTKNTEAFF. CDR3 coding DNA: TGTGCCATCAGTGAGAGGACAAAGAACACTGAAGCTTTCTTT.